Listed below are T cell receptor beta chains from one sample, sequenced in a study of beta chain features in type 1 diabetes. Profiled with immunoSEQ multiplex PCR; TCRdb holds only in-frame clones, not every one. The sample gives roughly 400,000 clones, 8.5% to 10% of which show up once; about 0.63% is in the top ten. Sequenced input: central memory CD4+ T cells from blood. All receptors come from a man aged 25-45 years with type 1 diabetes. The CDR3 runs from the conserved cysteine through the conserved F or W. A D gene is named only where the DNA matches it firmly. Clone size, where shown, is once, few, many, or a class for clones that have expanded.

J	D	V	size	CDR3	DNA
TRBJ2-5	TRBD1	TRBV5-1	few	CASRESTGGAETQYF	TGCGCCAGCAGGGAATCCACAGGGGGCGCCGAGACCCAGTACTTC
TRBJ2-1	TRBD2	TRBV10-2	NA	CASSGTWAGGPSEQFF	TGCGCCAGCAGTGGTACTTGGGCGGGAGGGCCCTCTGAGCAGTTCTTC
TRBJ2-5	TRBD1	TRBV5-1	NA	CASSLGDRGETQYF	TGCGCCAGCAGCTTGGGAGACAGGGGAGAGACCCAGTACTTC
TRBJ1-2	NA	TRBV29-1	few	CSVRQGNGYTF	TGCAGCGTTCGCCAGGGGAATGGCTACACCTTC
TRBJ2-2	TRBD2	TRBV10-2	once	CASGRLAGEVELFF	TGCGCCAGCGGCCGACTAGCGGGAGAAGTGGAGCTGTTTTTT
TRBJ1-4	NA	TRBV7-3	NA	CASGDSNEKLFF	TGTGCCAGCGGAGACAGTAATGAAAAACTGTTTTTT
TRBJ2-3	TRBD2	TRBV5-1	NA	CASSSGLAGSTDTQYF	TGCGCCAGCAGCTCGGGACTAGCGGGGAGCACAGATACGCAGTATTTT
TRBJ1-1	NA	TRBV2	NA	CASSKSGVLMNTEAFF	TGTGCCAGCAGCAAAAGCGGGGTACTCATGAACACTGAAGCTTTCTTT
TRBJ1-5	NA	TRBV28	NA	CASSTGVNQPQHF	TGTGCCAGCAGTACAGGAGTCAATCAGCCCCAGCATTTT
TRBJ2-1	NA	TRBV5-1	few	CASSLRDWSYNEQFF	TGCGCCAGCAGCCTCCGGGACTGGAGCTACAATGAGCAGTTCTTC
TRBJ1-1	NA	TRBV10-3	NA	CAISERLTEAFF	TGTGCCATCAGTGAAAGACTCACTGAAGCTTTCTTT
TRBJ2-3	NA	TRBV5-6	NA	CASSDLPSSTDTQYF	TGTGCCAGCAGCGACTTGCCTTCGAGCACAGATACGCAGTATTTT
TRBJ2-3	TRBD2	TRBV5-1	few	CASSLPGVAGTDTQYF	TGCGCCAGCAGCTTACCCGGGGTAGCGGGTACAGATACGCAGTATTTT
TRBJ2-7	NA	TRBV13	NA	CASSSQGGAGGYREQYF	TGTGCCAGCAGCTCTCAGGGGGGGGCAGGGGGCTATCGCGAGCAGTACTTC
TRBJ1-1	TRBD1	TRBV19	NA	CASRGDVTEAFF	TGTGCCAGCAGGGGGGACGTCACTGAAGCTTTCTTT
TRBJ2-3	NA	TRBV5-6	NA	CASSRRGPTDTQYF	TGTGCCAGCAGCCGGCGGGGCCCCACAGATACGCAGTATTTT
TRBJ1-3	NA	TRBV7-8	few	CASSLLGGSSGNTIYF	TGTGCCAGCAGCTTATTGGGGGGCTCCTCTGGAAACACCATATATTTT
TRBJ2-7	NA	TRBV14	many	CASSPLRGGSSSYEQYF	TGTGCCAGCAGCCCCCTGCGGGGCGGTTCGAGCTCCTACGAGCAGTACTTC
TRBJ2-1	TRBD2	TRBV19	many	CASSTSGHSNRGSYNEQFF	TGTGCCAGTAGCACTAGCGGGCACTCCAACAGGGGCTCCTACAATGAGCAGTTCTTC
TRBJ2-5	TRBD2	TRBV18	many	CASSPQGGKETQYF	TGTGCCAGCTCACCACAGGGAGGGAAAGAGACCCAGTACTTC
TRBJ2-7	NA	TRBV15	few	CATSGIQGSYEQYF	TGTGCCACCAGCGGTATACAGGGCTCCTACGAGCAGTACTTC
TRBJ2-3	TRBD2	TRBV10-3	NA	CAISEPTSVGGNTDTQYF	TGTGCCATCAGTGAGCCGACTAGCGTAGGGGGAAACACAGATACGCAGTATTTT
TRBJ2-1	NA	TRBV5-1	few	CASSAETGGFLPFF	TGCGCCAGCAGCGCCGAGACCGGGGGCTTCCTCCCGTTCTTC
TRBJ1-1	NA	TRBV5-4	few	CASSLGLRNTEAFF	TGTGCCAGCAGCTTGGGATTAAGGAACACTGAAGCTTTCTTT
TRBJ2-1	TRBD2	TRBV10-3	NA	CAISNSGSNEQFF	TGTGCCATCAGTAATAGCGGGAGCAATGAGCAGTTCTTC
TRBJ2-3	NA	TRBV9	NA	CASSLTITDTQYF	TGTGCCAGCAGCCTAACCATCACAGATACGCAGTATTTT
TRBJ2-5	NA	TRBV29-1	few	CSGCWGEETQYF	TGCAGCGGTTGCTGGGGAGAGGAGACCCAGTACTTC
TRBJ2-3	NA	TRBV6-1	NA	CASSEAGQSTDTQYF	TGTGCCAGCAGTGAAGCGGGGCAGAGCACAGATACGCAGTATTTT
TRBJ2-1	TRBD2	TRBV19	NA	CASSIRLAGSYNEQFF	TGTGCCAGTAGTATTCGCCTAGCGGGATCCTACAATGAGCAGTTCTTC
TRBJ1-5	NA	TRBV2	few	CAGGGLLDDQPQHF	TGTGCCGGAGGAGGACTGCTAGACGATCAGCCCCAGCATTTT
TRBJ2-1	NA	TRBV7-8	few	CASSLAGGTANNEQFF	TGTGCCAGCAGCTTAGCGGGCGGGACAGCCAACAATGAGCAGTTCTTC
TRBJ1-5	TRBD1	TRBV19	NA	CASSTFDRGIQPQHF	TGTGCCAGTAGTACCTTCGACAGGGGAATTCAGCCCCAGCATTTT
TRBJ1-1	NA	TRBV21-1	NA	CASSKNVGRGNTEAFF	NA
TRBJ2-3	NA	TRBV5-1	NA	CATTPGGRLDTQYF	TGCGCCACTACCCCCGGAGGGCGGTTAGATACGCAGTATTTT
TRBJ2-1	TRBD2	TRBV5-1	few	CASSLSSGSLNEQFF	TGCGCCAGCAGCTTGTCTAGCGGGAGTTTAAATGAGCAGTTCTTC